A selection of T cell receptor beta chains follows, all from one sample in a study of cytomegalovirus exposure and HLA in healthy donors. Sequenced by immunoSEQ multiplex PCR; TCRdb stores in-frame clones only, minus some. Of about 140,000 clones in the sample, 86% were seen once. Input material: PBMCs. These receptors came from a man between 18 and 29 years old in good health and CMV-seronegative. The CDR3 runs from the conserved cysteine through the conserved F or W. D genes are given only for firm matches. A clone size is listed for some rows: how often the clone was seen (once, few, many), or a class if it is expanded.

-	-	TRBV5-6	TRBJ1-2	TGTGCCAGCAGCTTTTGGAACAGAGATGTGGGTGGCTACACCTTC	CASSFWNRDVGGYTF
TRBD2	-	TRBV4-2	TRBJ2-3	TGTGCCAGCAGCCAAGATCAGCGGGGGGGCCGGGCAGATACGCAGTATTTT	CASSQDQRGGRADTQYF
-	-	TRBV13	TRBJ2-4	TGTGCCAGCAGCTCAGCCCTAACAGAACCCAAAAACATTCAGTACTTC	CASSSALTEPKNIQYF
TRBD1	once	TRBV9	TRBJ1-3	TGTGCCAGCAGCGAGTCCCGGGACAGGGGCTCTGGAAACACCATATATTTT	CASSESRDRGSGNTIYF
TRBD1	-	TRBV5-4	TRBJ2-5	TGTGCCAGCAGCGATTGGCCCGGGACAGAAGAGACCCAGTACTTC	CASSDWPGTEETQYF
TRBD1	-	TRBV27	TRBJ2-7	TGTGCCAGCAGTTACAGGGGTTTCGTCGACGAGCAGTACTTC	CASSYRGFVDEQYF
-	few	TRBV6-1	TRBJ2-7	TGTGCCAGCAGTAGTCTACAGGGCTACTCCTACGAGCAGTACTTC	CASSSLQGYSYEQYF
-	-	TRBV27	TRBJ2-2	TGTGCCAGCAGTTACCTCGCGGACACCGGGGAGCTGTTTTTT	CASSYLADTGELFF
TRBD2	-	TRBV7-9	TRBJ2-2	TGTGCCAGCAGCTTAGCGTCGCGGGACCCGGGGGGGCGCTCCGGGGAGCTGTTTTTT	CASSLASRDPGGRSGELFF
-	few	TRBV10-3	TRBJ1-4	TGTGCCATCAGTGAGGAACAGGCCCCCCGAGAAAAACTGTTTTTT	CAISEEQAPREKLFF
-	-	TRBV30	TRBJ2-5	TGTGCCTGGAGTGTACAGGAACTGGAGACCCAGTACTTC	CAWSVQELETQYF
TRBD2	-	TRBV7-2	TRBJ2-5	TGTGCCAGCAGCTTAGCCAGACTTCGGACTAGACAAGAGACCCAGTACTTC	CASSLARLRTRQETQYF
-	-	TRBV19	TRBJ2-2	TGTGCCAGTAGTATCGTTGTAGCGGCGAACACCGGGGAGCTGTTTTTT	CASSIVVAANTGELFF
TRBD2	-	TRBV7-2	TRBJ2-7	TGTGCCAGCAGCGCAGGGACTAGCGGTGTTTACGAGCAGTACTTC	CASSAGTSGVYEQYF
TRBD1	-	TRBV7-9	TRBJ1-6	TGTGCCAGCAGCGAGGACAGGTCCCTCCACTTT	CASSEDRSLHF
TRBD1	-	TRBV2	TRBJ1-5	TGTGCCAGCAGGAGGACAGGGTTTGATCAGCCCCAGCATTTT	CASRRTGFDQPQHF
TRBD1	-	TRBV7-2	TRBJ2-7	TGTGCCAGCAGTTGGGACAGCAGCTACGAGCAGTACTTC	CASSWDSSYEQYF
-	-	TRBV9	TRBJ2-5	TGTGCCAGCAGCGTAGATACAGGCGGAGAGACCCAGTACTTC	CASSVDTGGETQYF
TRBD1	-	TRBV18	TRBJ2-7	TGTGCCAGCTCGGACAGGGGGGTCTCCTACGAGCAGTACTTC	CASSDRGVSYEQYF
-	-	TRBV7-6	TRBJ2-3	TGTGCCAGCAGCCATTGGTGGGCGGGGGCTAGCACAGATACGCAGTATTTT	CASSHWWAGASTDTQYF
TRBD1	-	TRBV6-5	TRBJ1-1	TGTGCCAGCAGTTACACTGACAGGGCTGAAGCTTTCTTT	CASSYTDRAEAFF
TRBD1	-	TRBV5-1	TRBJ1-5	TGCGCCAGCAGCTGGACAGGGCCAAATCAGCCCCAGCATTTT	CASSWTGPNQPQHF
-	-	TRBV6-5	TRBJ1-1	TGTGCCAGCAGTTACTCGGGCCTCGGCACTGAAGCTTTCTTT	CASSYSGLGTEAFF
-	-	TRBV19	TRBJ1-6	TGTGCCAGTAGTTCCAGGGTGCCACCCCTCCACTTT	CASSSRVPPLHF
-	-	TRBV28	TRBJ2-5	TGTGCCAGCAGTCCCCCCCGGACCTCCCGAGGGGAGACCCAGTACTTC	CASSPPRTSRGETQYF
-	once	TRBV7-6	TRBJ2-6	TGTGCCAGCAGCACTAGTATCCTCTACTCTGGGGCCAACGTCCTGACTTTC	CASSTSILYSGANVLTF
TRBD1	-	TRBV7-2	TRBJ1-2	TGTGCCAGCAGCTCGTCGACAGGGTCTTATGGCTACACCTTC	CASSSSTGSYGYTF
-	-	TRBV19	TRBJ1-3	TGTGCCAGTAGCCCCACTGGAAACACCATATATTTT	CASSPTGNTIYF
TRBD1	-	TRBV27	TRBJ1-5	TGTGCCAGCAGTTTATCTCTCACAGGGGATCAGCCCCAGCATTTT	CASSLSLTGDQPQHF
-	-	TRBV6-1	TRBJ1-5	TGTGCCAGCAGTGAAGCAGGAGGACAGCCCCAGCATTTT	CASSEAGGQPQHF
-	-	TRBV4-1	TRBJ2-5	TGCGCCAGCAGCCAAGCCAGGGTCGAGACCCAGTACTTC	CASSQARVETQYF
-	-	TRBV27	TRBJ2-1	TGTGCCAGCAGCAGCGACAGGTTGAATGAGCAGTTCTTC	CASSSDRLNEQFF
TRBD2	-	TRBV7-6	TRBJ2-1	TGTGCCAGCAGCTCCACGGGACTAGCGGGCCAAGAGCAGTTCTTC	CASSSTGLAGQEQFF
TRBD1	-	TRBV5-1	TRBJ2-7	TGCGCCAGCAGCTTGGAGGAGACAGGGGTAACGGACGAGCAGTACTTC	CASSLEETGVTDEQYF
-	-	TRBV6-5	TRBJ2-1	TGTGCCAGCGGTAAAAGGGACTTATCCTACAATGAGCAGTTCTTC	CASGKRDLSYNEQFF
-	-	TRBV7-8	TRBJ2-5	TGTGCCAGCAGTCAGACAGAAGAGACCCAGTACTTC	CASSQTEETQYF
-	-	TRBV18	TRBJ1-1	TGTGCCAGCTCACCAGGGGCTGACACTGAAGCTTTCTTT	CASSPGADTEAFF
-	-	TRBV27	TRBJ2-3	TGTGCCAGCAGTCTACTGGAGGGGTCAGATACGCAGTATTTT	CASSLLEGSDTQYF
TRBD2	-	TRBV6-6	TRBJ2-7	TGTGCCAGCAGTTGGCCGGGACTAGCGGTTTACGAGCAGTACTTC	CASSWPGLAVYEQYF
TRBD2	-	TRBV25-1	TRBJ2-3	TGTGCCAGCAGTACGCGAAGCGGGAGTGCGACAGATACGCAGTATTTT	CASSTRSGSATDTQYF
TRBD1	-	TRBV2	TRBJ2-3	TGTGCCAGCAGTGGGCGACCTCGGCACAGGGGGTTGAATACGCAGTATTTT	CASSGRPRHRGLNTQYF
-	-	TRBV29-1	TRBJ2-5	TGCAGCGTTGAAGATCGTTCGGGTCAAGAGACCCAGTACTTC	CSVEDRSGQETQYF
TRBD2	few	TRBV30	TRBJ2-7	TGTGCCTGGGGGTACGGGGGGAGCTCCTACGAGCAGTACTTC	CAWGYGGSSYEQYF
-	-	TRBV18	TRBJ2-3	TGTGCCAGCTCACAAAGTCCCCCGGGGTCAGGGGTATCGCAGTATTTT	CASSQSPPGSGVSQYF
TRBD2	-	TRBV6-6	TRBJ2-2	TGTGCCAGCAGGCAGCCACTAGCGGGGTTCACCGGGGAGCTGTTTTTT	CASRQPLAGFTGELFF
-	-	TRBV30	TRBJ1-5	TGTGCCTGCCGCGGGGGGGGCAATCAGCCCCAGCATTTT	CACRGGGNQPQHF
-	once	TRBV29-1	TRBJ2-1	TGCAGCGTTGAAGATGGACAGTACAATGAGCAGTTCTTC	CSVEDGQYNEQFF
-	-	TRBV28	TRBJ1-1	TGTGCCAGCACCGTGAACACTGAAGCTTTCTTT	CASTVNTEAFF
TRBD2	-	TRBV28	TRBJ2-7	TGTGCCAGCAGTTCCCCTGGGGGCGCGGGACTAGCGGGAGGATGGTACGAGCAGTACTTC	CASSSPGGAGLAGGWYEQYF
-	-	TRBV29-1	TRBJ2-7	TGCAGCGTTGTTGGTTCAGGGCCTCTTATCTACGAGCAGTACTTC	CSVVGSGPLIYEQYF
TRBD2	-	TRBV7-2	TRBJ2-1	TGTGCCAGCAGCTTAGTAGGTGCGGGGGTCAATGAGCAGTTCTTC	CASSLVGAGVNEQFF
TRBD1	-	TRBV7-6	TRBJ1-6	TGTGCCAGCAGCTTAGTTTCCCCCGGACAGGGGCAATATAATTCACCCCTCCACTTT	CASSLVSPGQGQYNSPLHF
-	-	TRBV10-3	TRBJ2-7	TGTGCCATCAGTGAGTTCTACAGGGACGAGCAGTACTTC	CAISEFYRDEQYF
TRBD1	-	TRBV6-5	TRBJ2-5	TGTGCCAGCAGTTACTTGGACAGGGAGCAAGAGACCCAGTACTTC	CASSYLDREQETQYF
-	-	TRBV5-4	TRBJ1-4	TGTGCCAGCAGCCCACAGGGAACTAATGAAAAACTGTTTTTT	CASSPQGTNEKLFF